These T cell receptor beta chains were read from a single sample in a study of blood T cell repertoires in COVID-19. The data were produced by immunoSEQ multiplex PCR, yet TCRdb's version contains in-frame clones alone and is incomplete. This table has almost 500,000 clones, around nine tenths appearing once. Sequencing used PBMCs or T cells enriched from blood (not recorded which). All receptors derive from a woman between 55 and 75 years old who had recovered from COVID-19. Both conserved end residues are part of each CDR3. D genes are given only for firm matches. Clone sizes are given selectively: once, few, many, or a class where the clone is expanded.

-,-,TRBV11-2,TRBJ2-7,TGTGCCAGCAGCTTAGGTAGGGGGTCCCACGAGCAGTACTTC,CASSLGRGSHEQYF
once,-,TRBV5-1,TRBJ2-2,TGCGCCAGCAGCTTGGTTAGCGGAGACAACACCGGGGAGCTGTTTTTT,CASSLVSGDNTGELFF
-,-,TRBV19,TRBJ1-5,TGTGCCACTTCCGGGTCGGGGAATCAGCCCCAGCATTTT,CATSGSGNQPQHF
-,TRBD2,TRBV5-1,TRBJ2-1,TGCGCCAGCAGCCAAATACTAGCGGGGGGTTACAATGAGCAGTTCTTC,CASSQILAGGYNEQFF
-,TRBD1,TRBV7-2,TRBJ1-3,TGTGCCAGCGGTGGGGACAGGCACCCGTTCCTCTCTGGAAACACCATATATTTT,CASGGDRHPFLSGNTIYF
-,-,TRBV6-5,TRBJ2-7,TGTGCCAGCAATTATGGGCCCGGGGGAACCTACGAGCAGTACTTC,CASNYGPGGTYEQYF
-,-,TRBV30,TRBJ1-1,TGTGCCTGGGGACAGATGAACACTGAAGCTTTCTTT,CAWGQMNTEAFF
once,-,TRBV19,TRBJ2-7,TGTGCCAGTAGTATCGGGACACCACAGACCTACGAGCAGTACTTC,CASSIGTPQTYEQYF
once,TRBD1,TRBV2,TRBJ1-4,TGTGCCAGCCTACGGACAGGGGTTTATGAAAAACTGTTTTTT,CASLRTGVYEKLFF
-,-,TRBV2,TRBJ1-6,TGTGCCAGCCTCTCTAATCAGGGCGATTCACCCCTCCACTTT,CASLSNQGDSPLHF
-,TRBD1,TRBV9,TRBJ2-3,TGTGCCAGCAGCGTAATGGGCGGGACAGGGGGCCCAGATACGCAGTATTTT,CASSVMGGTGGPDTQYF